The clone carrying this TCR beta chain showed up many times. The sample belongs to a study of Graves' ophthalmopathy and Graves' hyperthyroidism. PBMCs came from approximately 10 ml of fresh peripheral blood. The sequenced template was RNA, covering the TCR beta CDR3 region. The authors performed first-round RT-PCR with HTBI primers and then a second-round multiplex PCR. TCRdb ran MiXCR on the multiplex PCR reads and lists one entry per CDR3 protein. Of about 740,000 distinct CDR3 sequences listed, around 40% are singletons. With 5 bases removed from V and 7 bases from J, the gap between germline ends came to 12 bases. This CDR3 spans 14 amino acids. Germline V lookup: CDR1 SGHAT, CDR2 FQNNGV.

The sequence was collected from an adult man with Graves' ophthalmopathy. The specimen sequenced was peripheral blood. The rearrangement uses TRBV11-2 and TRBJ1-6; D is unresolved. The CDR3 DNA reads TGTGCCAGCAGCCAGATCCGAAGCAATTCACCCCTCCACTTT. As protein: CASSQIRSNSPLHF.